Below are 32 T cell receptor beta chains sequenced from a single sample in a study of monozygotic twins with inflammatory bowel disease. TCRdb reprocessed the 5' RACE reads, keeping one entry per CDR3 protein, no DNA. This sample's table reports 350,000 to 400,000 distinct CDR3 sequences. Material for sequencing was blood. These receptors were taken from a human donor with ulcerative colitis or Crohn's disease, or a healthy co-twin of an affected twin (not recorded which).

The rearrangement uses TRBV7-2 and TRBJ2-1; TCRdb's D call, TRBD2, is unchecked because there is no DNA. The CDR3 loop spans 15 amino acids. CDR1 SGHTA and CDR2 FQGNSA come from the germline V gene. The CDR3: CASSSTSGVLNEQFF.

The genes are TRBV6-1 and TRBJ1-5. CDR3 length: 15 amino acids. CDR1 and CDR2 (germline): MNHNS, SASEGT. CDR3 protein: CASSEGGGSNQPQHF.

The chain is built from TRBV24-1 and TRBJ2-1; absent DNA, TCRdb's TRBD1 call cannot be checked. This CDR3 has 12 amino acids. Germline V gene sequence: CDR1 KGHDR, CDR2 SFDVKD. This CDR3 reads CATSLDYNEQFF.

This chain links TRBV11-2 with TRBJ2-7; the D call of TRBD1 rests on TCRdb alone, since no DNA is present to check it. This CDR3 is 15 amino acids long. Germline V gene data show CDR1 as SGHAT and CDR2 as FQNNGV. The CDR3 protein is CASSLDGTGYYEQYF.

The chain links TRBV4-1 to TRBJ2-7; TCRdb's D gene call, TRBD1, goes unchecked for lack of DNA. There are 16 residues in the CDR3. From germline, CDR1 is MGHRA and CDR2 YSYEKL. The CDR3 sequence: CASSQEGGDSSYEQYF.

The rearrangement uses TRBV4-3 and TRBJ2-4; TCRdb's D call, TRBD2, is unchecked because there is no DNA. The CDR3 runs to 15 residues. The germline V gene encodes CDR1 LGHNA and CDR2 YSLEER. This CDR3 is CASSQDGARQNIQYF.

This chain links TRBV20-1 with TRBJ1-2. CDR3 length: 11 amino acids. Germline lookup yields CDR1 DFQATT and CDR2 SNEGSKA (reference sequence). The CDR3 sequence: CSARFALGYTF.

The CDR3 sequence is CASSLSTVYEQYF. This rearrangement joins TRBV12-3 or TRBV12-4 to TRBJ2-7. The CDR3 spans 13 residues.

V is TRBV20-1 and J is TRBJ1-2; TCRdb calls TRBD1, which cannot be checked without DNA. Per germline, CDR1 DFQATT and CDR2 SNEGSKA (reference sequence). The CDR3 is made up of 17 amino acids. CDR3 in amino acids: CSARGLGRGLFNYGYTF.

The J gene is TRBJ2-6, the V gene TRBV6-5; no DNA is available, so the TRBD1 call from TCRdb remains unchecked. There are 16 residues in the CDR3. Germline V CDR1 and CDR2: MNHEY, SVGAGI. CDR3 region: CASSYANRGGANVLTF.

V gene TRBV20-1 combines with J gene TRBJ2-2; with no DNA, the TCRdb D assignment of TRBD2 cannot be verified. Germline loops: CDR1 DFQATT, CDR2 SNEGSKA (reference sequence). This CDR3 spans 17 amino acids. Here the CDR3 reads CSATKLASGVGGGELFF.

V and J are TRBV3-1 and TRBJ2-1; TCRdb's D call, TRBD2, is unchecked because there is no DNA. The CDR3 runs to 17 residues. The germline CDR1 and CDR2 sequences are LGHDT and YNNKEL (reference sequence). The CDR3 loop reads CASSRAILAGTYNEQFF.

The CDR3 reads CASSPGDTIYF. The genes are TRBV5-1 and TRBJ1-3. Germline values: CDR1 SGHRS, CDR2 YFSETQ. The CDR3 consists of 11 residues.

This chain joins TRBV6-5 and TRBJ2-5; the D call from TCRdb, TRBD2, cannot be confirmed without DNA. The CDR3 sequence is 15 residues long. Germline V gives CDR1 MNHEY, CDR2 SVGAGI. The CDR3 spells CASSYSRLASETQYF.

CDR3 loop: CASSERQKGTDTQYF. The chain is built from TRBV2 and TRBJ2-3. Germline assignment: CDR1 SNHLY and CDR2 FYNNEI. The CDR3 loop spans 15 amino acids.

This chain joins TRBV24-1 and TRBJ2-1; the D call of TRBD2 rests on TCRdb alone, since no DNA is present to check it. Germline V gene data show CDR1 as KGHDR and CDR2 as SFDVKD. The CDR3 spans 12 residues. CDR3 region: CATSDFGPEQFF.

The genes are TRBV5-1 and TRBJ2-3. This CDR3 has 12 amino acids. CDR1 is SGHRS, CDR2 YFSETQ, per germline. Here the CDR3 reads CASSLAKDTQYF.

The V gene is TRBV7-3, the J gene TRBJ2-5; the TRBD2 assignment by TCRdb is unverifiable without DNA. Germline-derived CDR1 and CDR2 are SGHTA and FQGTGA. This CDR3 contains 15 residues. CDR3 region: CASSSSPGLKETQYF. Looking up the rest from reference TRBV7-3 and TRBJ2-5 gives the full variable domain: GAGVSQTPSNKVTEKGKYVELRCDPISGHTALYWYRQSLGQGPEFLIYFQGTGAADDSGLPNDRFFAVRPEGSVSTLKIQRTERGDSAVYLCASSSSPGLKETQYFGPGTRLLVL.

The J gene is TRBJ2-7, the V gene TRBV6-5; TCRdb picks TRBD1, but there is no DNA to check that call. The germline gives CDR1 MNHEY, CDR2 SVGAGI. The CDR3 is made up of 17 amino acids. The CDR3 is CASSYSKGTGAPYEQYF.

This sequence joins TRBV10-3 and TRBJ2-3; checking the TCRdb D call of TRBD1 is not possible without DNA. CDR3 length equals 16 residues. Germline lookup yields CDR1 ENHRY and CDR2 SYGVKD. The CDR3 sequence: CAISRQGALGTDTQYF.

The chain links TRBV4-2 to TRBJ1-3; the TCRdb call, TRBD1, lacks DNA for checking. The CDR3 covers 17 residues. In germline, CDR1 is LGHNA, CDR2 YNFKEQ. The CDR3: CASSQDRGGDSGNTIYF.

This chain joins TRBV3-1 and TRBJ2-1; TCRdb designates TRBD1, a call that cannot be tested without DNA. Germline V gene lookup returns CDR1 LGHDT and CDR2 YNNKEL (reference sequence). The CDR3 runs 15 residues. Here the CDR3 reads CASSLSLGGGPEQFF.

The chain links TRBV19 to TRBJ1-4; TCRdb indicates TRBD1, and absent DNA this call remains unverified. The CDR3 is 14 amino acids. Germline V gene lookup returns CDR1 LNHDA and CDR2 SQIVND (reference sequence). The CDR3 is CASTKTGFNEKLFF.

V usage is TRBV6-1 and J usage is TRBJ2-1; TCRdb reports TRBD2, a call that lacks DNA to check it against. Germline V lookup: CDR1 MNHNS, CDR2 SASEGT. This CDR3 region has 17 residues. The CDR3: CASRLTSGGGPYNEQFF.

CDR3 sequence: CASSPHRGVEGEKLFF. The chain links TRBV5-1 to TRBJ1-4. The CDR3 is made up of 16 amino acids. Germline-derived CDR1 and CDR2 are SGHRS and YFSETQ.

V and J are TRBV7-2 and TRBJ1-3. The germline CDR1 and CDR2 sequences are SGHTA and FQGNSA. CDR3 length: 12 amino acids. The chain's CDR3 is CASSMSGNTIYF.

The chain joins TRBV7-9 to TRBJ2-1; the D call from TCRdb, TRBD2, cannot be confirmed without DNA. The CDR3 spans 15 residues. Germline assignment: CDR1 SEHNR and CDR2 FQNEAQ (reference sequence). The chain's CDR3 is CASSPFRGGDNEQFF. Looking up the rest from reference TRBV7-9 and TRBJ2-1 gives the full variable domain: DTGVSQNPRHKITKRGQNVTFRCDPISEHNRLYWYRQTLGQGPEFLTYFQNEAQLEKSRLLSDRFSAERPKGSFSTLEIQRTEQGDSAMYLCASSPFRGGDNEQFFGPGTRLTVL.

The rearrangement joins TRBV9 to TRBJ1-6. CDR1 and CDR2 (germline): SGDLS, YYNGEE. This CDR3 has 15 amino acids. This CDR3 is CASSGALGGNSPLHF.

This sequence joins TRBV28 and TRBJ2-1. Germline CDR1 MDHEN, CDR2 SYDVKM. The CDR3 is made up of 13 amino acids. The CDR3: CASSLSRSSEQFF.

The chain combines TRBV6-2 or TRBV6-3 with TRBJ2-7; with no DNA, the TCRdb D assignment of TRBD1 cannot be verified. CDR3 size: 13 residues. In germline, CDR1 is MNHEY, CDR2 SVGEGT. CDR3: CASTVWGAYEQYF.

The CDR3 region is CATSRFGGHNEQFF. J is TRBJ2-1 and V is TRBV15; as DNA is missing, the TRBD1 call by TCRdb cannot be tested. The germline gives CDR1 LNHNV, CDR2 YYDKDF (reference sequence). The CDR3 sequence is 14 residues long.

The chain combines TRBV7-6 with TRBJ2-3; TCRdb's D gene call, TRBD1, goes unchecked for lack of DNA. The germline gives CDR1 SGHVS, CDR2 FNYEAQ. The CDR3 runs 16 residues. The CDR3 reads CASSLGLAGTGDTQYF.